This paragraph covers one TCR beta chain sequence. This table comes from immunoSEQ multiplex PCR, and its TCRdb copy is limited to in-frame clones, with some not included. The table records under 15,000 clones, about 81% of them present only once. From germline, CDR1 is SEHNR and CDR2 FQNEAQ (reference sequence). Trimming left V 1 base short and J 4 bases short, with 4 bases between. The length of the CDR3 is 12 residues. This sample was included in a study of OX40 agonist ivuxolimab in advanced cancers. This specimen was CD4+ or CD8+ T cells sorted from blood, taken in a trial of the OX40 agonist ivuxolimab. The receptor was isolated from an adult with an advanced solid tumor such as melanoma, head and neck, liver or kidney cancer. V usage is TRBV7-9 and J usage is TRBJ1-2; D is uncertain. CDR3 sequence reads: CASSLDGYGYTF. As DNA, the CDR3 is TGTGCCAGCAGCTTAGACGGCTATGGCTACACCTTC.